Each of the 11 T cell receptor beta chains below was sequenced from the same sample in a study of blood T cell repertoires in COVID-19. This table comes from immunoSEQ multiplex PCR, and its TCRdb copy is limited to in-frame clones, with some not included. The data contain about 120,000 clones, about 87% of them singletons. Specimen: peripheral blood. These TCRs come from a woman aged 70 to 79 with acute or convalescent COVID-19.

J is TRBJ2-7 and V is TRBV3-1 (or the pseudogene TRBV3-2); 9 positions match TRBD2. Germline values: CDR1 LGHDT, CDR2 YNNKEL (reference sequence). CDR3 length equals 19 residues. V was clipped by 3 bases and J by 2 bases; unmatched bases: 17. The CDR3 DNA reads TGTGCCAGCAGCCACCTAACTAGCGGGTTCAACGATATACCCTACGAGCAGTACTTC. Translating it yields CASSHLTSGFNDIPYEQYF.

The V gene is TRBV2, the J gene TRBJ2-7; maybe TRBD2 (5 bases). The CDR3 covers 14 residues. Germline CDR1 and CDR2: SNHLY and FYNNEI. The V gene lost 6 bases and the J gene lost 4 bases, with 16 bases spanning the gap. This CDR3 reads CASSRAAGGYEQYF. The CDR3 nucleotides are TGTGCCAGCAGCCGGGCCGCTGGCGGGTACGAGCAGTACTTC.

Written as DNA, the CDR3 is TGTGCCAGCAGTTTAGGGCACTATGGCTACACCTTC. This sequence encodes CASSLGHYGYTF. V is TRBV28 and J is TRBJ1-2; D ambiguous. The V and J ends lost 2 bases and 3 bases respectively, with 4 bases between them. The CDR3 consists of 12 residues. Germline V gives CDR1 MDHEN, CDR2 SYDVKM.

The chain employs TRBV13 and TRBJ2-5; TRBD2 might be the D (6 bases). The length of the CDR3 is 15 residues. Germline V gene data show CDR1 as PRHDT and CDR2 as FYEKMQ (reference sequence). V was cut by 4 bases and J by 5 bases, with 17 bases left in between. DNA for the CDR3: TGTGCCAGCAGCTCCCTAGTTCGCGGGGTCGAGACCCAGTACTTC. This sequence encodes CASSSLVRGVETQYF. The full variable domain, rest sourced from reference TRBV13 and TRBJ2-5, is AAGVIQSPRHLIKEKRETATLKCYPIPRHDTVYWYQQGPGQDPQFLISFYEKMQSDKGSIPDRFSAQQFSDYHSELNMSSLELGDSALYFCASSSLVRGVETQYFGPGTRLLVL.

The gene calls are TRBV12-5 and TRBJ2-7; weak D call: TRBD2 (5 bases). The length of the CDR3 is 12 residues. The germline V gene encodes CDR1 LGHNT and CDR2 FRNRAP. Trimming left V 2 bases short and J 3 bases short, with 5 bases between. The CDR3 sequence is CASGLRGYEQYF. CDR3 nucleotide sequence: TGTGCTAGTGGTTTGCGGGGCTACGAGCAGTACTTC.

This clone was recorded only once. This chain links TRBV27 with TRBJ2-3, with 7 bases identical to TRBD1. The CDR3 is made up of 18 amino acids. The junction had 15 bases not matched to a gene; V was cut back by 6 bases and J by 0 bases. Germline CDR1 and CDR2: MNHEY and SMNVEV (reference sequence). Written as DNA, the CDR3 is TGTGCCAGCAGCAAAGCCCGGGACAGAGCCTCTAGCACAGATACGCAGTATTTT. Encoded protein: CASSKARDRASSTDTQYF.

The chain has TRBV9 and TRBJ1-5; 7 bases are shared with TRBD1. Germline V gives CDR1 SGDLS, CDR2 YYNGEE. The CDR3 runs to 15 residues. The ends lost 4 bases at V and 0 bases at J; junction bases unmatched: 4. In DNA form, the CDR3 reads TGTGCCAGCAGCCGGACAGGAAATAGCAATCAGCCCCAGCATTTT. It codes for CASSRTGNSNQPQHF.

CDR3 amino acids: CASSQGASGNNEQFF. DNA for the CDR3: TGTGCCAGCAGCCAAGGGGCTAGCGGGAACAATGAGCAGTTCTTC. This chain joins TRBV7-8 and TRBJ2-1; 9 nucleotides agree with TRBD2. Germline V CDR1 and CDR2: SGHVS, FQNEAQ. V dropped 5 bases and J dropped 5; count of bases not matched to a gene: 7. The CDR3 totals 15 residues.

The rearrangement links TRBV14 to TRBJ2-7; 7 nucleotides line up with TRBD1. J was trimmed by 3 bases and V by 1 base; bases with no gene match: 6. The CDR3 consists of 15 residues. Germline V gene lookup returns CDR1 SGHDN and CDR2 FVKESK. CDR3 loop: CASSQGTGVGYEQYF. The CDR3 coding sequence is TGTGCCAGCAGCCAAGGAACAGGGGTGGGCTACGAGCAGTACTTC.

The chain couples TRBV4-2 to TRBJ1-6; TRBD1 agrees at 8 bases. J gave up 11 bases and V 4 bases, and 10 bases lay outside the gene matches. This CDR3 is built from 15 residues. The germline V gene encodes CDR1 LGHNA and CDR2 YNFKEQ. CDR3 coding DNA: TGTGCCAGCAGCCCGGCCGGGACAGGTGTGGCACCCCTCCACTTT. Translated, it gives CASSPAGTGVAPLHF.

This sequence joins TRBV23-1 and TRBJ1-6; TRBD1 matches 11 bases. TRBV23-1 is placed among ORFs of uncertain function. Trimming cost V 6 bases and J 7 bases; bases outside gene matches: 11. The CDR3 totals 17 residues. CDR3 bases: TGCGCCAGCAGGATCTTAGGGGGACAGGGGGAAAATTCACCCCTCCACTTT. It encodes CASRILGGQGENSPLHF.